The 4 T cell receptor beta chains below come from one sample, sequenced in a study of T cells in Graves' hyperthyroidism and ophthalmopathy. Amplified regions were TCR beta CDR3 sequences from RNA transcripts. The TCR CDR3 first-round RT-PCR relied on the HTBI primer set. TCRdb re-called the multiplex PCR reads through MiXCR, storing one row per CDR3 protein. In the table there are roughly 56,000 distinct CDR3 sequences, around 48% of which are singletons. Sequenced sample: blood. These receptors were taken from a woman in her 30s with Graves' ophthalmopathy.

The chain joins TRBV29-1 to TRBJ2-7; the match to TRBD2 covers 13 bases. In germline, CDR1 is SQVTM, CDR2 ANQGSEA. This CDR3 has 15 amino acids. Trimming took 7 bases from V and 1 from J; bases not matched to a gene: 7. In DNA, the CDR3 is TGCAGCGGGGGACTAGCGGGACGGATTTCCTACGAGCAGTACTTC. This encodes CSGGLAGRISYEQYF.

This clonotype was recorded at least ten times. This chain joins TRBV12-3 or TRBV12-4 and TRBJ1-6; D is unresolved. V was pared by 5 bases and J by 13 bases, with 15 bases between. The length of the CDR3 is 13 residues. Here the CDR3 reads CASSTTQAGPLHF. The CDR3 region has the DNA TGTGCCAGCAGTACAACACAAGCGGGGCCCCTCCACTTT.

In its sample, this clonotype was seen many times. This chain's CDR3 is CASSAQKAGEQYF. CDR3 bases: TGTGCCAGCAGCGCCCAGAAAGCGGGCGAGCAGTACTTC. The chain joins TRBV9 to TRBJ2-7; tentatively, D is TRBD2 (6 bases). Trimming took off 3 bases at V and 6 bases at J, with 13 bases between the two ends. Per germline, CDR1 SGDLS and CDR2 YYNGEE. CDR3 size: 13 residues.

This clonotype was seen once. It is likely a read error, because the conserved phenylalanine at the end of the CDR3 is missing. The chain joins TRBV19 to TRBJ2-4, with a possible D match to TRBD2 (6 bases). The CDR3 loop spans 14 amino acids. CDR1 is LNHDA and CDR2 is SQIVND in the germline V gene (reference sequence). CDR3 DNA: TGTGCCAGTAGTATGGGGAGGTTTGGAAACGTTCAGTACTTG. Residues: CASSMGRFGNVQYL.